This T cell receptor beta chain emerged from a study of blood T cell repertoires in COVID-19. From germline, CDR1 is MNHEY and CDR2 SVGAGI. V was pared by 1 base and J by 5 bases, with 8 bases between. The CDR3 totals 14 residues. The protocol was immunoSEQ multiplex PCR, while the TCRdb copy is restricted to in-frame clones and leaves out a portion. The table lists around 310,000 clones, approximately 88% of them singletons. The receptor was isolated from a man aged 25 to 40 who had recovered from COVID-19. The chain is built from TRBV6-5 and TRBJ2-2; possible D gene TRBD2, 5 bases. Source material: PBMCs or T cells enriched from blood (not recorded which). This CDR3 is CASSYWRGTGELFF. CDR3 in DNA: TGTGCCAGCAGTTACTGGAGAGGGACCGGGGAGCTGTTTTTT.